The clone carrying this TCR beta chain has only a few counts. The data were taken from a study of blood T cell repertoires in COVID-19. Whole-study context: T cells, B-cell-depleted T cells, or PBMCs provided the cDNA or gDNA that served as material.

Original data processing: Scientists estimated how many nucleated cells there were by amplifying reference gene primers. Profiled with immunoSEQ multiplex PCR; TCRdb holds only in-frame clones, not every one. V and J calls and clone size are given by that table; D and trimming were obtained from the DNA. The table has tens of thousands of clones, about 88% seen once. This CDR3 has 15 amino acids. The germline gives CDR1 LGHNA, CDR2 YNFKEQ. The V end was cut by 7 bases, the J end by 6 bases, with 18 bases between. The receptor was derived from a human donor in a cohort sampled during active COVID-19. The specimen was peripheral blood. This sequence joins TRBV4-2 and TRBJ1-4, with D maybe TRBD1 (6 bases). This CDR3 reads CASTGFAGADEKLFF. CDR3 nucleotide sequence: TGTGCCAGCACAGGGTTTGCAGGGGCAGATGAAAAACTGTTTTTT.